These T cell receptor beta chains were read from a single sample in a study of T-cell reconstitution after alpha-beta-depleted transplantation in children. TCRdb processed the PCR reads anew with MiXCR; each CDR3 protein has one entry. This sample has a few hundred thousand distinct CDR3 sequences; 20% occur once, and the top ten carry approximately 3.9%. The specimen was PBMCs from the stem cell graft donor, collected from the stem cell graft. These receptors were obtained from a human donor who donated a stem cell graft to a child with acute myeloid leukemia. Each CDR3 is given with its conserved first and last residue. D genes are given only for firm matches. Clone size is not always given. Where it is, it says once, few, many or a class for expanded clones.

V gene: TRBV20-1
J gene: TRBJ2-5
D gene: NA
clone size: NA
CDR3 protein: CSALGGGRGETQYF
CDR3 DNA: TGCAGTGCTCTGGGGGGAGGCCGGGGGGAGACCCAGTACTTC

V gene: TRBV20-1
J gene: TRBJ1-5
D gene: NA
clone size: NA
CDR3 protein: CSARDQGQPQHF
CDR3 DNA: TGCAGTGCTAGAGATCAAGGTCAGCCCCAGCATTTT

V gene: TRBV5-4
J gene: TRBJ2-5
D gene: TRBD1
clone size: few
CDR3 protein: CASSFRTGQETQYF
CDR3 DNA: TGTGCCAGCAGCTTTAGGACAGGGCAAGAGACCCAGTACTTC

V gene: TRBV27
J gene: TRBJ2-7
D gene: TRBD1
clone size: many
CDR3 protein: CASSFVTGSAYEQYF
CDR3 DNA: TGTGCCAGCAGTTTCGTGACAGGGTCGGCCTACGAGCAGTACTTC

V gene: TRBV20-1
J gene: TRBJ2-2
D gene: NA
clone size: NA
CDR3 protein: CSARDYGREGELFF
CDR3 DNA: TGCAGTGCTAGAGATTATGGACGGGAGGGGGAGCTGTTTTTT

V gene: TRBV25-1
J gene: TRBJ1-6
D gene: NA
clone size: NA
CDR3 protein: CASSADGPDSPLHF
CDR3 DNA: TGTGCCAGCAGTGCAGATGGTCCGGATTCACCCCTCCACTTT

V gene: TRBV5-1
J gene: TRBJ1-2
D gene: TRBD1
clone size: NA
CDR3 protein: CASSSGQGADGYTF
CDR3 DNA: TGCGCCAGCAGCTCCGGACAGGGTGCGGATGGCTACACCTTC

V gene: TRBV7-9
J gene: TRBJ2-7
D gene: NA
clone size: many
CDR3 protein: CASSLVLYEQYF
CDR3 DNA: TGTGCCAGCAGTTTGGTCCTCTACGAGCAGTACTTC

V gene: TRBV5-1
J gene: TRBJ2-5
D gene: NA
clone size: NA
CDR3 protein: CASTSRSGNQETQYF
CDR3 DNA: TGCGCCAGCACCAGTCGGTCGGGGAACCAAGAGACCCAGTACTTC

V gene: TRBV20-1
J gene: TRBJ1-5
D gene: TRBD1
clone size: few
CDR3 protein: CSARHADRVRLSNQPQHF
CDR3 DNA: TGCAGTGCTAGACATGCGGACAGGGTAAGGTTAAGCAATCAGCCCCAGCATTTT

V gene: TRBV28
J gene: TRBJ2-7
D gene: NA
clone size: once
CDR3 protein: CASSILRQEPYEQYF
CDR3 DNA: TGTGCCAGCAGTATTCTCCGACAGGAGCCTTACGAGCAGTACTTC

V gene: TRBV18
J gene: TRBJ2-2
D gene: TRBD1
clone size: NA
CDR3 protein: CASSPRTGFTGELFF
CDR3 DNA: TGTGCCAGCTCACCAAGGACAGGGTTCACCGGGGAGCTGTTTTTT

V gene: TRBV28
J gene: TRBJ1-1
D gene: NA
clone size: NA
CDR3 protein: CASSLPMGGSTEAFF
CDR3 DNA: TGTGCCAGCAGTTTACCCATGGGAGGGAGTACTGAAGCTTTCTTT

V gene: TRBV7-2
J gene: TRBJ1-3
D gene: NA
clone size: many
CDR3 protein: CASGHTSGNTIYF
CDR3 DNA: TGTGCCAGCGGCCACACCTCTGGAAACACCATATATTTT

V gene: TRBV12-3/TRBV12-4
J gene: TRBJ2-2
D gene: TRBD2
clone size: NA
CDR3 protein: CASSPLAGANTGELFF
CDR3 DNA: TGTGCCAGCAGTCCCCTAGCGGGGGCGAACACCGGGGAGCTGTTTTTT

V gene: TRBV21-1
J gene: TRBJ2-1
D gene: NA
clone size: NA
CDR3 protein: CASSPTGPAGGPRSYNEQFF
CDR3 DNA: TGTGCCAGCAGCCCGACGGGACCAGCGGGAGGGCCAAGGTCCTACAATGAGCAGTTCTTC

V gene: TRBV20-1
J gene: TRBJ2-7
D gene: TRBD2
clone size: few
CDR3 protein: CSATRAGGTYEQYF
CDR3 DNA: TGCAGTGCTACTCGAGCGGGAGGTACCTACGAGCAGTACTTC

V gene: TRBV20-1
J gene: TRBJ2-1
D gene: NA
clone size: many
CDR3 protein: CSARGGGPSSYNEQFF
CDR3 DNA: TGCAGTGCTAGAGGGGGCGGTCCGAGCTCCTACAATGAGCAGTTCTTC

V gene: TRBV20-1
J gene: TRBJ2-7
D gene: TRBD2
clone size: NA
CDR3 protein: CSAAVLAGTYEQYF
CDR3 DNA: TGCAGTGCCGCGGTACTAGCGGGAACTTACGAGCAGTACTTC

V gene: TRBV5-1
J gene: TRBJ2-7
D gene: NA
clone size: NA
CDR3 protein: CASKGTNSYEQYF
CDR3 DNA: TGCGCCAGCAAAGGGACGAACTCCTACGAGCAGTACTTC

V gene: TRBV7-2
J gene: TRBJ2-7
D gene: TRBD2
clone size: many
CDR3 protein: CASSSLARVPEQYF
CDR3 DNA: TGTGCCAGCAGCTCACTAGCGAGGGTACCCGAGCAGTACTTC

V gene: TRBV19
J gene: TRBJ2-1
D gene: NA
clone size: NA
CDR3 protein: CASKIRDLQFF
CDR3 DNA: TGTGCCAGTAAGATTCGGGACCTTCAGTTCTTC

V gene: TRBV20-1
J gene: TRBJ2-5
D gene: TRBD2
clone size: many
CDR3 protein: CSAFPGLAKQETQYF
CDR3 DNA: TGCAGTGCTTTTCCGGGACTAGCGAAACAAGAGACCCAGTACTTC

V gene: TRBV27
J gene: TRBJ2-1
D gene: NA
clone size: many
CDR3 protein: CASGRDNEQFF
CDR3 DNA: TGTGCCAGCGGACGGGACAATGAGCAGTTCTTC

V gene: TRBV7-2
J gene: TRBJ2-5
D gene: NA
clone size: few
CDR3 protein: CASSPRGAETQYF
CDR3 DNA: TGTGCCAGCAGCCCCCGTGGAGCGGAGACCCAGTACTTC

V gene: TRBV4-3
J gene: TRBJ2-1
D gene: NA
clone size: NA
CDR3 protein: CASSQDWAYNEQFF
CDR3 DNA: TGCGCCAGCAGCCAAGATTGGGCTTACAATGAGCAGTTCTTC

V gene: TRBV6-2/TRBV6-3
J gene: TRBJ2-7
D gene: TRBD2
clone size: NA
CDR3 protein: CASSYQKGGRYYEQYF
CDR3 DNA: TGTGCCAGCAGTTATCAGAAAGGCGGGAGGTACTACGAGCAGTACTTC

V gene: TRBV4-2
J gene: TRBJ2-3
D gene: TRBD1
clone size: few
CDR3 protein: CASSQDPRGGASDTQYF
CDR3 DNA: TGTGCCAGCAGCCAAGATCCCCGAGGGGGCGCATCAGATACGCAGTATTTT

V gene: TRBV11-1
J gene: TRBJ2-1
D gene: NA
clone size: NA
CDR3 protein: CASGRTDGSYNEQFF
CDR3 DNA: TGTGCCAGCGGCCGGACGGATGGGAGCTACAATGAGCAGTTCTTC

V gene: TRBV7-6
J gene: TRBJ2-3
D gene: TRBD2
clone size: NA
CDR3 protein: CASSLLADLGTDTQYF
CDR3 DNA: TGTGCCAGCAGCTTACTAGCGGACCTTGGCACAGATACGCAGTATTTT

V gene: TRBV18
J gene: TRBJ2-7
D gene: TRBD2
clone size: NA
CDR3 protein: CASSSMLAGEFNEQYF
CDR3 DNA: TGTGCCAGCTCATCCATGCTAGCGGGAGAATTTAACGAGCAGTACTTC

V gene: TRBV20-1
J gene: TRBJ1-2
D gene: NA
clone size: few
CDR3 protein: CSASQAIYGYTF
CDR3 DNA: TGCAGTGCTAGCCAGGCCATCTATGGCTACACCTTC

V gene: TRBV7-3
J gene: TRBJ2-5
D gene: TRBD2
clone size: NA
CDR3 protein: CASSPGTSGILYQETQYF
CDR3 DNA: TGTGCCAGCAGCCCAGGGACTAGCGGGATCCTGTACCAAGAGACCCAGTACTTC

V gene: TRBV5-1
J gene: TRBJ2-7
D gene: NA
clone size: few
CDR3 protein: CASSLSQGLLYEQYF
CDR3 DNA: TGCGCCAGCAGCTTGTCGCAGGGACTCCTCTACGAGCAGTACTTC

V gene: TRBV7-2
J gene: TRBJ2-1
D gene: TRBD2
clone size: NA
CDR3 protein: CASSRNPGLGSDEQFF
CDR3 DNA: TGTGCCAGCAGCCGAAACCCGGGACTAGGGAGCGATGAGCAGTTCTTC

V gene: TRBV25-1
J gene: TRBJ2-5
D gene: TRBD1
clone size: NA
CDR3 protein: CASSEFSGGQETQYF
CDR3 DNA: TGTGCCAGCAGTGAATTCTCAGGGGGTCAAGAGACCCAGTACTTC

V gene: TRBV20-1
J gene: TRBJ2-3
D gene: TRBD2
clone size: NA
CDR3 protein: CSALAGDTTDTQYF
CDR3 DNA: TGCAGTGCTTTAGCGGGAGATACCACAGATACGCAGTATTTT

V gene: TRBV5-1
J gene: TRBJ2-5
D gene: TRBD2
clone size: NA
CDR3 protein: CASSFPPTSGRETQYF
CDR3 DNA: TGCGCCAGCAGCTTCCCTCCTACTAGCGGGAGGGAGACCCAGTACTTC

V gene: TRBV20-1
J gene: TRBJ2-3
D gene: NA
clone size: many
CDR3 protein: CSGGTPTDTQYF
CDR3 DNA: TGCAGTGGAGGGACCCCCACAGATACGCAGTATTTT

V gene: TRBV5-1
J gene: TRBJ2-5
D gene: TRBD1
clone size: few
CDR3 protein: CASSLEGQGWKETQYF
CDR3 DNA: TGCGCCAGCAGCTTGGAGGGACAGGGATGGAAAGAGACCCAGTACTTC

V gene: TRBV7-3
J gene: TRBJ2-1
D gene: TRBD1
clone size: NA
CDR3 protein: CASSLLGGTYNEQFF
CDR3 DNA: TGTGCCAGCAGCTTATTAGGGGGCACCTACAATGAGCAGTTCTTC

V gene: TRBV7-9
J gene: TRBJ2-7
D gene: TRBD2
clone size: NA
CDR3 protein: CASSLAGGSSEQYF
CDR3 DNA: TGTGCCAGCAGCTTGGCGGGAGGGTCATCCGAGCAGTACTTC

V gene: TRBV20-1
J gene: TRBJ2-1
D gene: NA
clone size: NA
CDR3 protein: CSAPGRPYNEQFF
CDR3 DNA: TGCAGTGCTCCGGGACGCCCCTACAATGAGCAGTTCTTC

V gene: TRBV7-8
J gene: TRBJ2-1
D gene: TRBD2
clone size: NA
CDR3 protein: CASSLVDPSGKYNEQFF
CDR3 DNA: TGTGCCAGCAGCTTAGTGGATCCTAGCGGCAAATACAATGAGCAGTTCTTC

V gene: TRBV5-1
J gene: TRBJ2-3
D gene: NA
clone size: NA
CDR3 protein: CASSLEASRNTQYF
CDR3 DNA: TGCGCCAGCAGCTTGGAGGCCTCCCGGAATACGCAGTATTTT

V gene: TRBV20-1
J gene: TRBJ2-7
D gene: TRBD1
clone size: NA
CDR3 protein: CSATLRQGAYEQYF
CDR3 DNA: TGCAGTGCTACCTTAAGACAGGGGGCCTACGAGCAGTACTTC

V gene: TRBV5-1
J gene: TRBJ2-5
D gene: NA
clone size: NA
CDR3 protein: CAVRPGLKKETQYF
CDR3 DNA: TGCGCCGTTCGGCCGGGACTTAAAAAAGAGACCCAGTACTTC

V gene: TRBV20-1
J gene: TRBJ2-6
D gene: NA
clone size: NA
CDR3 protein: CSASPRANVLTF
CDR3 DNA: TGCAGTGCTAGCCCCCGGGCCAACGTCCTGACTTTC

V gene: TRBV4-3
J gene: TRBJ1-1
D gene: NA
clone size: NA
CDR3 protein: CASSYTDTNTEAFF
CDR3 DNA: TGCGCCAGCAGTTATACGGATACGAACACTGAAGCTTTCTTT

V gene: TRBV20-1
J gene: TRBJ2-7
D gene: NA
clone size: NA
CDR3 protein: CSARDFDGTDSSEQYF
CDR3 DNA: TGCAGTGCTAGAGATTTTGACGGGACTGATTCATCCGAGCAGTACTTC

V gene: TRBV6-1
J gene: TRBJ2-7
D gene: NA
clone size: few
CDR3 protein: CAIEGGMNYEQYF
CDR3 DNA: TGTGCCATTGAGGGGGGAATGAACTACGAGCAGTACTTC